This T cell receptor beta chain was sequenced during a study of CD8 T cells in Susac syndrome. Random hexamers were used to reverse transcribe an amount of about 0.45 to 1 ug RNA. Each CDR3 protein is one row after TCRdb ran MiXCR on the immunoSEQ multiplex PCR reads. The sample lists about 300,000 distinct CDR3 sequences; over 75% were seen once. The sequenced target, TCR beta, came from blood CD8+ and CD4+ T cells. In contrast to the negatively isolated CD8+ and CD4+ T cells, TEMRA cells were FACS-enriched. This clonotype was sampled from a human donor with multiple sclerosis. The sequenced material came from CD8+ T cells from PBMCs.

Written as DNA, the CDR3 is TGTGCCAGCAGTTGGCAAAACAGGGGGAAAAACACCATATATTTT. This encodes CASSWQNRGKNTIYF. V and J are TRBV28 and TRBJ1-3; TRBD1 aligns across 8 bases. Looked up from germline, CDR1 is MDHEN and CDR2 is SYDVKM. The CDR3 has 15 residues. V was pared by 4 bases and J by 6 bases, with 8 bases of the junction left unmatched. Variable domain in full (rest from reference TRBV28 and TRBJ1-3): DVKVTQSSRYLVKRTGEKVFLECVQDMDHENMFWYRQDPGLGLRLIYFSYDVKMKEKGDIPEGYSVSREKKERFSLILESASTNQTSMYLCASSWQNRGKNTIYFGEGSWLTVV.